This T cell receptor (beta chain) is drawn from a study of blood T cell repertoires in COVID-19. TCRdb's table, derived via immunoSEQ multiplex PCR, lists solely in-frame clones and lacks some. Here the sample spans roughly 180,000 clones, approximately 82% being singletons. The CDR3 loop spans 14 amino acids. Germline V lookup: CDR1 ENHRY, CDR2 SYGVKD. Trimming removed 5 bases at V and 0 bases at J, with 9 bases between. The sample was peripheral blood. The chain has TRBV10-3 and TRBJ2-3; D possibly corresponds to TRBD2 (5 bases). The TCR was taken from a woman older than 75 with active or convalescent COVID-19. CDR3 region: CAISFGESTDTQYF. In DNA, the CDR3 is TGTGCCATCAGTTTCGGGGAGAGCACAGATACGCAGTATTTT.